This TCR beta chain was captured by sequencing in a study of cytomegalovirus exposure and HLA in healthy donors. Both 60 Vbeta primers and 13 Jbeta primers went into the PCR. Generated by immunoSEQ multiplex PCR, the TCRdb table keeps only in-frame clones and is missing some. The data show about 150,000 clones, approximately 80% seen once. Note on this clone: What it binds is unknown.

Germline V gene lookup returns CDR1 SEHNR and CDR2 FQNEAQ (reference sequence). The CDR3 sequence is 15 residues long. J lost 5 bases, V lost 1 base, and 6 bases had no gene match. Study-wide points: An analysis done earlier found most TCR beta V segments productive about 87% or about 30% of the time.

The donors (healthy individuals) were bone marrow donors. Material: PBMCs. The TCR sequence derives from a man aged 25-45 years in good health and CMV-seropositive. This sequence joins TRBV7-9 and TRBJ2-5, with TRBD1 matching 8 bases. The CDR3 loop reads CASSLGRTGLETQYF. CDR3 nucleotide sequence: TGTGCCAGCAGCTTAGGGCGGACAGGGTTGGAGACCCAGTACTTC.